These 17 T cell receptor beta chains came from one sample sequenced in a study of technical replicates of blood from a few donors. The repertoire was sequenced with immunoSEQ multiplex PCR; TCRdb's copy has only in-frame clones and lacks some. The data hold approximately 76,000 clones, with roughly nine tenths observed a single time. The specimen sequenced was T cells isolated from PBMCs. The source is a human donor in good health.

In DNA form, the CDR3 reads TGCGCCAGCAGCTTGGTCTCCGGGACACCCTCCTACGAGCAGTACTTC. Residues: CASSLVSGTPSYEQYF. The rearrangement joins TRBV5-1 to TRBJ2-7; D may be TRBD1 (6 bases). The CDR3 runs to 16 residues. V was pared by 0 bases and J by 0 bases, with 13 bases between. Germline loops: CDR1 SGHRS, CDR2 YFSETQ.

This sequence joins TRBV19 and TRBJ2-2; 7 bases agree with TRBD2. V gave up 7 bases and J gave up 3 bases; unmatched junction bases: 8. The CDR3 sequence is 15 residues long. Germline V gene sequence: CDR1 LNHDA, CDR2 SQIVND (reference sequence). The CDR3 spells CASTTIAGHTGELFF. CDR3 sequence (DNA): TGTGCCAGTACCACTATAGCGGGTCACACCGGGGAGCTGTTTTTT.

The gene calls are TRBV27 and TRBJ1-5; tentative D call: TRBD1 (5 bases). The CDR3 contains 13 residues. The V end lost 6 bases, the J end lost 6 bases, and 12 bases lay between the germline ends. Germline loops: CDR1 MNHEY, CDR2 SMNVEV (reference sequence). The DNA for the CDR3 is TGTGCCAGCAGAGATAACGGGGGTCAGCCCCAGCATTTT. Protein: CASRDNGGQPQHF.

The J gene is TRBJ2-7, the V gene TRBV18; weak D call: TRBD2 (6 bases). CDR1 and CDR2 from the germline V gene are KGHSH and LQKENI. This CDR3 is built from 14 residues. Trimming shortened V by 0 bases and J by 3 bases, and 9 bases separated the two germline ends. The CDR3 DNA reads TGTGCCAGCTCACCACCAGGACTAAACTACGAGCAGTACTTC. It encodes CASSPPGLNYEQYF.

This chain links TRBV7-9 with TRBJ2-3; 7 nucleotides agree with TRBD2. CDR1 and CDR2 from the germline V gene are SEHNR and FQNEAQ (reference sequence). This CDR3 is 15 amino acids long. V trimming: 5 bases; J trimming: 2 bases; junction bases outside the gene matches: 7. The CDR3 is CASSPWGGDTDTQYF. The CDR3 region has the DNA TGTGCCAGCAGCCCCTGGGGGGGGGACACAGATACGCAGTATTTT.

This clone was recorded a few times. This CDR3 is CASSPDRASLFF. The CDR3 nucleotides are TGTGCCAGCTCCCCCGACAGGGCCTCACTGTTTTTT. The chain employs TRBV18 and TRBJ1-4, with 7 bases that match TRBD1. Germline V gene data show CDR1 as KGHSH and CDR2 as LQKENI. This CDR3 has 12 residues. The V gene end was trimmed by 6 bases and the J gene end by 13 bases; junction bases not matched to a gene: 8.

The V gene is TRBV11-2, the J gene TRBJ1-2; D unresolved. Trimming shortened V by 5 bases and J by 2 bases, and 15 bases separated the two germline ends. The CDR3 length is 15 residues. Germline lookup yields CDR1 SGHAT and CDR2 FQNNGV. As DNA, the CDR3 is TGTGCCAGCAGCCCCTTGAAAGAGGCGAACTATGGCTACACCTTC. Translated: CASSPLKEANYGYTF.

The V gene is TRBV5-4, the J gene TRBJ2-1; 9 bases fit TRBD1. The germline V gene encodes CDR1 SGHNT and CDR2 YYREEE (reference sequence). The CDR3 extends over 16 amino acids. Unmatched junction bases numbered 12, after V lost 4 bases and J lost 7 bases. In DNA, the CDR3 is TGTGCCAGCAGCAACACCCCAAACAGGGGGCGGAATGAGCAGTTCTTC. It is translated as CASSNTPNRGRNEQFF.

J is TRBJ2-7 and V is TRBV19, with 7 bases identical to TRBD1. The ends lost 1 base at V and 0 bases at J; junction bases unmatched: 3. Germline V gives CDR1 LNHDA, CDR2 SQIVND (reference sequence). CDR3 length: 15 residues. CDR3 region: CASSIGRDSSYEQYF. Here the CDR3 DNA reads TGTGCCAGTAGTATAGGTAGGGACAGCTCCTACGAGCAGTACTTC.

This clone was counted a few times. J is TRBJ1-1 and V is TRBV5-4; 7 bases match TRBD1. Germline V CDR1 and CDR2: SGHNT, YYREEE (reference sequence). V was clipped by 4 bases and J by 8 bases; unmatched bases: 8. This CDR3 contains 13 residues. Here the CDR3 DNA reads TGTGCCAGCAGCCAGGCAGGCAGGGGGGAAGCTTTCTTT. It is translated as CASSQAGRGEAFF.

The J gene is TRBJ2-1, the V gene TRBV5-1, with a tentative D call TRBD1 (5 bases). The V end lost 2 bases, the J end lost 11 bases, and 11 bases lay between the germline ends. The CDR3 covers 12 residues. From germline, CDR1 is SGHRS and CDR2 YFSETQ. The CDR3 DNA follows: TGCGCCAGCAGCTTTTTAGGGGAACAGCAGTTCTTC. Residues: CASSFLGEQQFF. Using reference TRBV5-1 and TRBJ2-1 for the parts outside the CDR3, the full variable domain is KAGVTQTPRYLIKTRGQQVTLSCSPISGHRSVSWYQQTPGQGLQFLFEYFSETQRNKGNFPGRFSGRQFSNSRSEMNVSTLELGDSALYLCASSFLGEQQFFGPGTRLTVL.

The chain uses TRBV5-1 and TRBJ1-3; 10 nucleotides agree with TRBD1. CDR3 length: 14 amino acids. Germline V gene lookup returns CDR1 SGHRS and CDR2 YFSETQ. Unmatched junction bases numbered 6, after V lost 4 bases and J lost 8 bases. CDR3 protein: CASSQGTGVDTIYF. The DNA of the CDR3 is TGCGCCAGCAGCCAAGGGACAGGGGTGGACACCATATATTTT.

The gene calls are TRBV19 and TRBJ1-5; 7 nucleotides align to TRBD1. Per the germline V gene, CDR1 is LNHDA and CDR2 is SQIVND (reference sequence). This CDR3 comprises 12 residues. V was pared by 9 bases and J by 2 bases, with 1 base of the junction left unmatched. This CDR3 is CASGQGNQPQHF. The CDR3 DNA follows: TGTGCCAGCGGACAGGGCAATCAGCCCCAGCATTTT.

V is TRBV25-1 and J is TRBJ2-7; 8 positions match TRBD1. Germline loops: CDR1 MGHDK, CDR2 SYGVNS. The ends lost 2 bases at V and 5 bases at J; junction bases unmatched: 14. This CDR3 is 17 amino acids long. In nucleotides, the CDR3 is TGTGCCAGCAGTGAAATTCCGCAGGGGGCCCTCCGCGACGAGCAGTACTTC. Its protein is CASSEIPQGALRDEQYF.

V and J are TRBV28 and TRBJ1-5; 8 bases match TRBD1. The length of the CDR3 is 16 residues. The J segment lost 0 bases and the V segment lost 7 bases, leaving 8 bases of the junction unmatched. Germline CDR1 and CDR2: MDHEN and SYDVKM. CDR3 sequence reads: CASTPATGASNQPQHF. The CDR3 DNA reads TGTGCCAGCACCCCGGCGACAGGGGCTAGCAATCAGCCCCAGCATTTT.

The J gene is TRBJ2-7, the V gene TRBV27; possibly TRBD1 for D (5 bases). Trimming removed 3 bases from V and 7 bases from J, with 10 bases in between. Per germline, CDR1 MNHEY and CDR2 SMNVEV (reference sequence). The CDR3 totals 12 residues. This CDR3 reads CASSFQGTEQYF. Written as DNA, the CDR3 is TGTGCCAGCAGTTTTCAGGGCACTGAGCAGTACTTC.

The CDR3 DNA reads TGTGCCAGCAGCACCCGACAGACCTTGAACACTGAAGCTTTCTTT. Translating it yields CASSTRQTLNTEAFF. The gene calls are TRBV9 and TRBJ1-1; D may be TRBD1 (5 bases). CDR1 and CDR2 (germline): SGDLS, YYNGEE. The CDR3 totals 15 residues. The V end lost 4 bases, the J end lost 0 bases, and 13 bases lay between the germline ends.